This T cell receptor beta chain was sequenced during a study of T cells after yellow fever vaccination. Looking at the study overall: Preparation of fractions with low cell numbers was performed using SMART-Seq v4 Ultra Low Input.

Study conclusions and caveats: The bulk population could contribute abundant contaminating clonotypes to FACS-sorted repertoires. Though it reached lower strength, the secondary response hit its peak faster, day 5 versus 15. Clonotypes shared by both compartments, CD4 and CD8, made up a small share.

Each CDR3 protein is one row after TCRdb ran MiXCR on the 5' RACE reads. The profile covers roughly 150,000 distinct CDR3 sequences, with 7% to 9% appearing a single time and about 0.73% taken by the ten largest. This CDR3 has 13 residues. The V and J ends lost 3 bases and 5 bases, in that order; junction bases with no gene match: 2. The V gene's germline CDR1 is SEHNR and CDR2 FQNEAQ (reference sequence). This clonotype has at least ten counts. No antigen is known for it. Sequencing used CD4+ T cells sorted from PBMCs, obtained 5 days after the yellow fever booster vaccination. The rearrangement uses TRBV7-9 and TRBJ2-5, with 8 nucleotides matching TRBD1. The receptor was derived from a man aged 25 to 40 who received the YFV17D yellow fever vaccine. Here the CDR3 DNA reads TGTGCCAGCAGCTTCAGACAGGGGGAGACCCAGTACTTC. It encodes CASSFRQGETQYF.